The rows below give T cell receptor beta chains drawn from one sample of a study of radiation and T cells in renal cell carcinoma. Data came from immunoSEQ multiplex PCR; TCRdb stores just in-frame clones and leaves some out. Among about 130,000 clones listed, 81% were seen once. Sequenced here: blood, sampled from a patient whose treatment included radiotherapy and nephrectomy. The receptors here all came from a man aged 45-65 years with renal cell carcinoma. CDR3s leave out the opening cysteine and the closing phenylalanine or tryptophan. Fields, in order: clone size, V gene, CDR3 length, J gene, CDR3 protein. A row's size may be missing; if present it is once, few, many or a size class.

few	TRBV18	12	TRBJ1-1	ASSIGQGDGEAF
-	TRBV30	11	TRBJ1-2	AWSMSANYGYT
-	TRBV2	13	TRBJ1-2	ASSELGTGPYGYT
-	TRBV15	14	TRBJ2-7	ATSSRMGTDPYEQY
-	TRBV6-4	11	TRBJ2-7	ASSFLPGYEQY
few	TRBV2	13	TRBJ2-2	ASSAGELAPGELF
-	TRBV20-1	8	TRBJ2-1	SARNNEQF
-	TRBV6-1	13	TRBJ1-1	ASRVLPGGRTEAF
once	TRBV30	14	TRBJ1-2	AWSVPGPSGGYGYT
-	TRBV6-5	13	TRBJ1-5	ASSYRFRSNQPQH
-	TRBV6-1	13	TRBJ2-3	ASSEGSSGTDTQY
-	TRBV6-5	13	TRBJ1-2	ASSRSGVPYYGYT
-	TRBV28	13	TRBJ1-1	ASNQREAPNTEAF
-	TRBV25-1	12	TRBJ2-7	ASSDRQSSYEQY
-	TRBV5-4	11	TRBJ2-7	ASSFQGDYEQY
few	TRBV7-2	16	TRBJ2-3	ASSLVAGRGLLTDTQY
-	TRBV5-1	10	TRBJ2-2	ASTTNRGELF
-	TRBV27	12	TRBJ1-3	ASSFGYSGNTIY
-	TRBV5-4	14	TRBJ2-1	ASSLYSGGTYNEQF
-	TRBV14	12	TRBJ1-6	ASSRSRWDSPLH
once	TRBV27	11	TRBJ1-2	ATQPTTSYGYT
-	TRBV7-8	13	TRBJ1-4	ASSLAAGASEKLF
-	TRBV6-5	11	TRBJ2-7	ASTHGPSYEQY
-	TRBV5-4	12	TRBJ2-7	ASSLEQGPYEQY
-	TRBV9	11	TRBJ2-5	ASSVSGQQTQY
-	TRBV5-8	13	TRBJ2-3	ASSFFSGRTDTQY
-	TRBV19	12	TRBJ1-5	ASSIGGRAETQH
-	TRBV30	12	TRBJ2-7	AWSVLAGVYEQY
once	TRBV18	13	TRBJ2-2	ASSPRQDPPGELF
-	TRBV9	13	TRBJ2-1	ASSVNWVPSNEQF
once	TRBV20-1	8	TRBJ2-7	SARFYEQY
-	TRBV5-1	14	TRBJ1-1	ASSLVQGALNTEAF
many	TRBV7-2	13	TRBJ2-3	ASSRQGIGTDTQY
few	TRBV6-1	12	TRBJ1-4	ASSGTVNNEKLF
-	TRBV30	9	TRBJ1-2	AWSTTGIYT
once	TRBV5-6	13	TRBJ2-1	ASSLATAGWNEQF
-	TRBV18	11	TRBJ2-5	ASSPQAGETQY
-	TRBV30	12	TRBJ2-7	TWSVSGGTYEQY
-	TRBV5-6	13	TRBJ1-3	ASSGRGSSGNTIY
-	TRBV4-1	13	TRBJ2-5	ASSQDGTSLETQY
-	TRBV7-6	13	TRBJ2-5	ASSSPHGQLSTQY
-	TRBV5-5	11	TRBJ2-7	ASSLNRGREQY
-	TRBV7-2	15	TRBJ2-1	ASSFGYRGGRLNEQF
-	TRBV11-1	14	TRBJ1-3	ASSPGRTSSGNTIY